These 23 T cell receptor beta chains came from one sample sequenced in a study of cytomegalovirus exposure and HLA in healthy donors (dated by TCRdb to about 2017). Receptor libraries were prepared by the immunoSEQ multiplex PCR assay. A mixture of 60 forward primers for TCR Vbeta segments and 13 reverse primers for TCR Jbeta segments was used in the multiplex PCR. TCRdb re-hosts the immuneACCESS table, in-frame sequences only. Its copies lack some clones; in the studies checked, an unresolved V gene accounts for under half of them, and the cause for the rest is not known. The sample has 250,000 to 350,000 clones on record, roughly 90% of them singletons. 4% of the sample is taken by the ten largest. The sequenced sample consisted of PBMCs. These receptors originate from a man aged 35-49 years in good health and CMV-seropositive.

This chain connects TRBV19 to TRBJ1-3; D is unresolved. Germline assignment: CDR1 LNHDA and CDR2 SQIVND (reference sequence). V gave up 3 bases and J gave up 4 bases, with 25 bases separating them. This CDR3 contains 19 residues. The CDR3 DNA follows: TGTGCCAGTAGTATTGGCTACTCTAGGCCTTCTGGTCCCGGAAACACCATATATTTT. This sequence encodes CASSIGYSRPSGPGNTIYF.

This chain uses TRBV28 with TRBJ2-7, with 7 bases lining up with TRBD1. The V gene's germline CDR1 is MDHEN and CDR2 SYDVKM. The CDR3 is made up of 15 amino acids. Trimming at V came to 2 bases and at J to 7 bases, leaving 11 bases not matched to a gene. The CDR3 here is CASSLGQAVGCEQYF. In DNA form, the CDR3 reads TGTGCCAGCAGTTTAGGACAGGCCGTTGGGTGTGAGCAGTACTTC.

The genes are TRBV9 and TRBJ2-2; D uncertain. Per the germline V gene, CDR1 is SGDLS and CDR2 is YYNGEE. Trimming cost V 0 bases and J 8 bases, with 5 bases left between them. The CDR3 is 12 amino acids. The CDR3 DNA reads as TGTGCCAGCAGCGTAGTCCGGGGGGAGCTGTTTTTT. Translation gives CASSVVRGELFF. Together with reference TRBV9 and TRBJ2-2, the CDR3 gives the full variable domain: DSGVTQTPKHLITATGQRVTLRCSPRSGDLSVYWYQQSLDQGLQFLIQYYNGEERAKGNILERFSAQQFPDLHSELNLSSLELGDSALYFCASSVVRGELFFGEGSRLTVL.

The chain links TRBV11-1 to TRBJ2-3; TRBD2 agrees at 13 bases. Germline trimming cut 4 bases from V and 8 bases from J; bases unmatched to any gene: 12. The V gene's germline CDR1 is SGHAT and CDR2 FQDESV (reference sequence). This CDR3 spans 17 amino acids. The chain's CDR3 is CASSSSPRTSGSSTQYF. Written as DNA, the CDR3 is TGTGCCAGCAGCTCCTCCCCCAGGACTAGCGGGAGTTCTACGCAGTATTTT.

A note on this clone: This likely comes from a read error, as the CDR3 has no conserved phenylalanine or tryptophan at its end. V gene TRBV2 combines with J gene TRBJ1-2; 9 bases align to TRBD1. J was trimmed by 3 bases and V by 6 bases; bases with no gene match: 5. Germline V gene sequence: CDR1 SNHLY, CDR2 FYNNEI. The CDR3 is 14 residues long. The CDR3 loop reads CASSGTGKDYGYTL. The CDR3 bases are TGTGCCAGCAGCGGGACAGGGAAGGACTATGGCTACACCCTC.

V is TRBV11-2 and J is TRBJ2-5; D may be TRBD1 (6 bases). Germline V CDR1 and CDR2: SGHAT, FQNNGV. Trimming removed 0 bases from V and 5 bases from J, with 16 bases in between. The CDR3 runs 16 residues. The CDR3 DNA reads TGTGCCAGCAGCTTAGAATGGGACATGCAGGATGAGACCCAGTACTTC. Translated: CASSLEWDMQDETQYF. Together with reference TRBV11-2 and TRBJ2-5, the CDR3 gives the full variable domain: EAGVAQSPRYKIIEKRQSVAFWCNPISGHATLYWYQQILGQGPKLLIQFQNNGVVDDSQLPKDRFSAERLKGVDSTLKIQPAKLEDSAVYLCASSLEWDMQDETQYFGPGTRLLVL.

On this clone: One end of the junction varies from germline; a read error may be responsible. The V gene is TRBV5-1, the J gene TRBJ2-7, with 12 bases aligning to TRBD1. In germline, CDR1 is SGHRS, CDR2 YFSETQ. This CDR3 comprises 14 residues. The CDR3 loop is CASSGTGGKYEQYF. The CDR3 DNA reads as TGTGCCAGCAGCGGGACAGGGGGCAAGTACGAGCAGTACTTC.

This chain uses TRBV6-6 with TRBJ2-1, with TRBD1 identical over 9 bases. Germline lookup yields CDR1 MNHNY and CDR2 SVGAGI (reference sequence). V shed 0 bases and J 10 bases; nucleotides not matched to a gene: 4. CDR3 length: 14 amino acids. For the CDR3, the DNA is TGTGCCAGCAGTTACTCGGGACAGGGAGAAGAGCAGTTCTTC. Translating gives CASSYSGQGEEQFF.

The chain employs TRBV6-5 and TRBJ2-3; D perhaps matches TRBD2 (7 bases). V was shortened by 7 bases and J by 2 bases, with 13 bases between the two germline ends. The CDR3 runs to 14 residues. The germline V gene encodes CDR1 MNHEY and CDR2 SVGAGI. The CDR3 loop reads CASNRGGDTDTQYF. The DNA for the CDR3 is TGTGCCAGCAATAGGGGGGGGGACACAGATACGCAGTATTTT.

The rearrangement uses TRBV23-1 and TRBJ1-3, with a weak D call TRBD1 (5 bases). TRBV23-1 is an ORF for which the function is uncertain. V lost 2 bases and J 3 bases, leaving 11 bases between the germline ends. The CDR3 totals 15 residues. The CDR3 loop reads CASSQSKGYGNTIYF. The CDR3 nucleotides are TGCGCCAGCAGTCAAAGTAAGGGGTATGGAAACACCATATATTTT.

This chain joins TRBV6-5 and TRBJ1-2; TRBD1 matches 8 bases. The CDR3 is made up of 15 amino acids. From germline, CDR1 is MNHEY and CDR2 SVGAGI. Germline trimming cut 6 bases from V and 6 bases from J; bases unmatched to any gene: 12. CDR3 amino acids: CASSRDRGKKDGYTF. CDR3 coding DNA: TGTGCCAGCAGCCGCGACAGGGGAAAGAAGGATGGCTACACCTTC.

The J gene is TRBJ2-4, the V gene TRBV11-1; D is ambiguous. Trimming left V 6 bases short and J 1 base short, with 16 bases between. Germline V gene sequence: CDR1 SGHAT, CDR2 FQDESV (reference sequence). The CDR3 sequence is 16 residues long. The chain's CDR3 is CASSKGYSSAKNIQYF. CDR3 DNA sequence: TGTGCCAGCAGTAAAGGCTACAGTAGTGCCAAAAACATTCAGTACTTC.

The genes are TRBV30 and TRBJ1-1, with D tentatively TRBD1 (5 bases). Germline V CDR1 and CDR2: GTSNPN, SVGIG (reference sequence). The CDR3 runs to 14 residues. V was cut by 0 bases and J by 8 bases, with 16 bases left in between. CDR3 in amino acids: CAWSVQVFRSEAFF. The DNA for the CDR3 is TGTGCCTGGAGTGTACAGGTTTTCAGATCAGAAGCTTTCTTT.

The chain carries TRBV10-3 and TRBJ2-7; 10 bases match TRBD1. The V segment lost 6 bases and the J segment 4 bases; nucleotides outside the gene matches: 6. Germline CDR1 is ENHRY and CDR2 is SYGVKD. The length of the CDR3 is 14 residues. CDR3 region: CAIRRTGGHYEQYF. Written as DNA, the CDR3 is TGTGCCATCAGAAGGACAGGGGGTCATTACGAGCAGTACTTC.

The chain carries TRBV7-9 and TRBJ2-7, with TRBD1 identical over 8 bases. This CDR3 comprises 14 residues. The ends lost 2 bases at V and 5 bases at J; junction bases unmatched: 5. Germline V gives CDR1 SEHNR, CDR2 FQNEAQ (reference sequence). CDR3 loop: CASSLKDRDHEQYF. The CDR3 bases are TGTGCCAGCAGCTTAAAGGACAGGGACCACGAGCAGTACTTC. The whole variable domain, filled in from reference TRBV7-9 and TRBJ2-7, reads DTGVSQNPRHKITKRGQNVTFRCDPISEHNRLYWYRQTLGQGPEFLTYFQNEAQLEKSRLLSDRFSAERPKGSFSTLEIQRTEQGDSAMYLCASSLKDRDHEQYFGPGTRLTVT.

The V and J genes are TRBV4-1 and TRBJ1-5, with 7 nucleotides matching TRBD1. V shed 2 bases, J shed 7 bases, and the junction held 8 bases outside the gene matches. CDR1 is MGHRA, CDR2 YSYEKL, per germline. This CDR3 contains 15 residues. CDR3 coding DNA: TGCGCCAGCAGCCAAAAGACAGGGTTTTCCCAGCCCCAGCATTTT. Protein sequence: CASSQKTGFSQPQHF.

The chain is built from TRBV4-1 and TRBJ2-1; no reliable D call. CDR1 and CDR2 from the germline V gene are MGHRA and YSYEKL. The CDR3 length is 14 residues. Trimming stripped 0 bases from V and 8 bases from J, with 11 bases between. The CDR3 sequence: CASSQDPSSDEQFF. In DNA, the CDR3 is TGCGCCAGCAGCCAAGATCCAAGTAGTGATGAGCAGTTCTTC.

CDR3: CATETGSGNQPQHF. The DNA for the CDR3 is TGTGCCACCGAAACTGGCAGCGGCAATCAGCCCCAGCATTTT. V usage is TRBV19 and J usage is TRBJ1-5; D call uncertain. Per germline, CDR1 LNHDA and CDR2 SQIVND (reference sequence). This CDR3 contains 14 residues. Trimming removed 10 bases from V and 2 bases from J, with 15 bases in between.

The chain carries TRBV5-4 and TRBJ2-3; 8 nucleotides line up with TRBD1. CDR1 and CDR2 (germline): SGHNT, YYREEE (reference sequence). V dropped 5 bases and J dropped 5; count of bases not matched to a gene: 13. CDR3 length: 16 residues. The CDR3: CASRTTGEGVEDTQYF. The CDR3 coding sequence is TGTGCCAGCAGGACGACAGGGGAAGGGGTCGAAGATACGCAGTATTTT.

The chain has TRBV20-1 and TRBJ2-1; TRBD2 is a possible D gene (6 bases). V shed 1 base and J shed 9 bases, with 7 bases lying between them. The CDR3 consists of 11 residues. Germline CDR1 DFQATT, CDR2 SNEGSKA (reference sequence). CDR3 nucleotide sequence: TGCAGTGCTAGAGGGCGGGGTGAGCAGTTCTTC. Translating gives CSARGRGEQFF.

Only one count was recorded for this clone. The gene calls are TRBV2 and TRBJ2-3; possibly TRBD2 for D (5 bases). This CDR3 is built from 18 residues. Between the trimmed V and J ends, which lost 10 bases and 0 bases, there was a span of 26 bases. The germline V gene encodes CDR1 SNHLY and CDR2 FYNNEI. The CDR3 DNA is TGTGCCACTAGCCTGGAAGGGCACGAAAGAACTAGCACAGATACGCAGTATTTT. The encoded protein is CATSLEGHERTSTDTQYF.

V is TRBV4-3 and J is TRBJ2-5; possible D gene TRBD1, 5 bases. The CDR3 covers 15 residues. Trimming removed 1 base from V and 7 bases from J, with 16 bases in between. Germline CDR1 reads LGHNA; CDR2 reads YSLEER. Here the CDR3 DNA reads TGCGCCAGCAGCCAAGGCAGGGATCGTGGCGGGACCCAGTACTTC. Amino acids: CASSQGRDRGGTQYF.

The genes are TRBV28 and TRBJ1-2; 8 nucleotides agree with TRBD1. The CDR3 covers 16 residues. V was clipped by 0 bases and J by 8 bases; unmatched bases: 11. Germline V gives CDR1 MDHEN, CDR2 SYDVKM. CDR3 amino acids: CASSLWQGRGREGYTF. CDR3 DNA: TGTGCCAGCAGTTTATGGCAGGGCAGGGGGCGCGAGGGCTACACCTTC.